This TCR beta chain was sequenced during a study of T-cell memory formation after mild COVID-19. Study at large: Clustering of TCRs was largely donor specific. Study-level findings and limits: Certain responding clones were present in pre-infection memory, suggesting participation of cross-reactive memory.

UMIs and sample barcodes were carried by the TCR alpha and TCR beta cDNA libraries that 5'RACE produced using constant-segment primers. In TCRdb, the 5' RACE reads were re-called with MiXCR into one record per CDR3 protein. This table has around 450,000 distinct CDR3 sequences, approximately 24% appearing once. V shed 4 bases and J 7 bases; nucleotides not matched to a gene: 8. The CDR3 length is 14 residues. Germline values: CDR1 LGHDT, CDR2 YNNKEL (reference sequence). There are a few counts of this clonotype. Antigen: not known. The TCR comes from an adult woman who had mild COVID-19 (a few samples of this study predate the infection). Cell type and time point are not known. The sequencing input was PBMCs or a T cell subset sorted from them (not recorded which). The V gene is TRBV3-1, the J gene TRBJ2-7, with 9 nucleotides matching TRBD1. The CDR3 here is CASSPRDRVREQYF. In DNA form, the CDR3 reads TGTGCCAGCAGCCCCCGGGACAGGGTACGTGAGCAGTACTTC.